Below, 10 T cell receptor beta chains from the same sample are listed, as sequenced in a study of post-analysis software for immune sequencing data (dated by TCRdb to the mid-2010s). According to the study, the label for this sample's time point signals: second blood draw from one MS patient after hematopoietic stem cell transplantation. Library creation used PCR. The sample was run on an Illumina HiSeq 2500. Unique molecular identifiers were incorporated into TCR beta cDNA libraries to reduce PCR and sequencing biases. The public reads were reanalyzed by TCRdb: fastp trimming at Q25, MiXCR alignment, in-frame beta chains only. Identical CDR3 protein sequences are pooled into one entry, listed with their most common genes and DNA. This sample comprises some 160,000 distinct CDR3 sequences, about 37% of them detected only once. The ten largest clonotypes hold approximately 30% of the sample. The specimen comprised blood, sampled after autologous hematopoietic stem cell transplantation. The receptors here all came from a girl aged 10 to 17 with multiple sclerosis. Donor details come from another sample of the same person, matched by shared clones.

This clonotype was seen repeatedly, ten times or more. The J gene is TRBJ2-1, the V gene TRBV7-2; 7 positions match TRBD1. CDR1 SGHTA and CDR2 FQGNSA come from the germline V gene. The CDR3 is 15 residues long. V trimming: 5 bases; J trimming: 5 bases; junction bases outside the gene matches: 9. CDR3 sequence reads: CASSPWTGKNNEQFF. In DNA, the CDR3 is TGTGCCAGCAGCCCTTGGACAGGAAAGAACAATGAGCAGTTCTTC. The full variable domain, in which reference TRBV7-2 and TRBJ2-1 provide the parts outside the CDR3, is GAGVSQSPSNKVTEKGKDVELRCDPISGHTALYWYRQSLGQGLEFLIYFQGNSAPDKSGLPSDRFSAERTGGSVSTLTIQRTQQEDSAVYLCASSPWTGKNNEQFFGPGTRLTVL.

CDR3 sequence: CASRRAGTSGSWNEQFF. Written as DNA, the CDR3 is TGTGCCAGCAGACGCGCCGGGACTAGCGGGAGTTGGAATGAGCAGTTCTTC. The chain employs TRBV6-2 or TRBV6-3 and TRBJ2-1; 14 nucleotides line up with TRBD2. With 6 bases clipped from V and 7 bases from J, the junction kept 11 bases outside the gene matches. This CDR3 contains 17 residues. Per germline, CDR1 MNHEY and CDR2 SVGEGT.

The rearrangement joins TRBV6-5 to TRBJ1-4; D ambiguous. V shed 0 bases and J shed 8 bases, with 13 bases lying between them. The CDR3 runs to 15 residues. CDR1 and CDR2 (germline): MNHEY, SVGAGI. The CDR3 protein is CASSYSGSTGEKLFF. DNA of the CDR3: TGTGCCAGCAGTTACTCGGGGTCAACGGGGGAAAAACTGTTTTTT.

This clonotype was counted at least ten times. V and J are TRBV15 and TRBJ1-2; D call uncertain. CDR1 is LNHNV, CDR2 YYDKDF, per germline (reference sequence). The germline V and J ends were trimmed by 0 bases and 4 bases, with 12 bases remaining between them. This CDR3 is 15 amino acids long. The CDR3 DNA sequence: TGTGCCACCAGCAGAGATCAGACCCAACTCTATGGCTACACCTTC. Translated, it gives CATSRDQTQLYGYTF.

This clonotype was detected a few times. The chain employs TRBV6-5 and TRBJ2-3, with TRBD1 matching 7 bases. Germline V gene sequence: CDR1 MNHEY, CDR2 SVGAGI. The CDR3 is 14 amino acids. The V and J ends lost 7 bases and 4 bases, in that order; junction bases with no gene match: 8. As DNA, the CDR3 is TGTGCCAGCAAGCTCAGGGGGATCCCAGATACGCAGTATTTT. This codes for CASKLRGIPDTQYF.

This clonotype was picked up a small number of times. The chain joins TRBV6-1 to TRBJ2-4, with D possibly TRBD1 on 5 matching bases. CDR1 is MNHNS and CDR2 is SASEGT in the germline V gene. V was pared by 0 bases and J by 1 base, with 10 bases between. CDR3 length equals 16 residues. CDR3 protein: CASSEALSGAKNIQYF. The CDR3 nucleotides are TGTGCCAGCAGTGAAGCGCTGTCAGGGGCCAAAAACATTCAGTACTTC.

With respect to this clonotype: This may arise from a read error, as a much more abundant clone is one base away. The genes are TRBV5-1 and TRBJ2-5; TRBD1 matches 7 bases. The last part of the DNA fits TRBJ2-7 better; the J call may be wrong. The CDR3 is made up of 13 amino acids. Per germline, CDR1 SGHRS and CDR2 YFSETQ. The CDR3 DNA is TGCGCCAGCAGCTCGGGACAGAACTACGAGCAGTACTTC. Its protein is CASSSGQNYEQYF.

The rearrangement links TRBV27 to TRBJ1-2; 10 positions match TRBD1. Germline trimming cut 4 bases from V and 8 bases from J; bases unmatched to any gene: 10. There are 15 residues in the CDR3. Germline loops: CDR1 MNHEY, CDR2 SMNVEV (reference sequence). The CDR3 region has the DNA TGTGCCAGCAGTTCCATCGACAGGGGGCCTAAGGGCTACACCTTC. It specifies CASSSIDRGPKGYTF.

This clonotype occurred a few times. The gene calls are TRBV15 and TRBJ2-5; D not certain. V gave up 5 bases and J gave up 3 bases, with 13 bases separating them. The germline V gene encodes CDR1 LNHNV and CDR2 YYDKDF (reference sequence). This CDR3 has 14 residues. The CDR3 sequence is CATSSRQFEETQYF. In DNA, the CDR3 is TGTGCCACCAGCTCAAGACAATTCGAAGAGACCCAGTACTTC.

This clonotype was seen only a few times. V usage is TRBV12-3 or TRBV12-4 and J usage is TRBJ1-1, with D perhaps matching TRBD1 (6 bases). Trimming took off 6 bases at V and 0 bases at J, with 20 bases between the two ends. The CDR3 consists of 17 residues. This CDR3 is CASSNMPGGGMNTEAFF. The CDR3 DNA reads as TGTGCCAGCAGCAACATGCCGGGAGGGGGGATGAACACTGAAGCTTTCTTT.